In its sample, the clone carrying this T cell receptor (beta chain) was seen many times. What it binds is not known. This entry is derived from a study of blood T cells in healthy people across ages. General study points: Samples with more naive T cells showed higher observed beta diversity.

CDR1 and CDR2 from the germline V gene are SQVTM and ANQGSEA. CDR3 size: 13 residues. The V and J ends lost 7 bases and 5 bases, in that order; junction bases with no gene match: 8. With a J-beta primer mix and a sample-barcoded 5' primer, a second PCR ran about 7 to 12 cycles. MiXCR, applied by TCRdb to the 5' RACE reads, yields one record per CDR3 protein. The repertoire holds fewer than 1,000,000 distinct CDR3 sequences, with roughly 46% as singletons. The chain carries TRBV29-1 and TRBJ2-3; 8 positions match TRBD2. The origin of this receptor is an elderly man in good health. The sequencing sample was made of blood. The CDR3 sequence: CSADSGNGDTQYF. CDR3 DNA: TGCAGCGCAGATAGCGGGAATGGAGATACGCAGTATTTT.